This T cell receptor (beta chain) comes out of a study of T cell responses to AZD1222 COVID-19 vaccine. About the study: Analysis merged second doses at about 4 or about 12 weeks.

Findings of the study overall: Spike-spanning, vaccine-associated CD4 TCRs were dominant at 160-218 and 743-854. In a largely white British group with more females than males, clonal diversity was possibly underestimated.

The V end was cut by 0 bases, the J end by 0 bases, with 18 bases between. Germline V gene sequence: CDR1 GTSNPN, CDR2 SVGIG (reference sequence). This CDR3 has 18 residues. A note on this clone: Antigen specificity is unknown.

This table comes from immunoSEQ multiplex PCR, and its TCRdb copy is limited to in-frame clones, with some not included. The sample has 110,000 to 150,000 clones, about nine tenths seen once. This chain uses TRBV30 with TRBJ1-5, with unresolved D. The receptor was isolated from an adult in good health. The sample consisted of peripheral blood, taken on day 0 of AZD1222 vaccination. CDR3 protein: CAWSVERLGRGSNQPQHF. DNA of the CDR3: TGTGCCTGGAGTGTAGAGCGTTTGGGCAGAGGTAGCAATCAGCCCCAGCATTTT.